This T cell receptor (beta chain) derives from a study of Graves' ophthalmopathy and Graves' hyperthyroidism. The overall study: Stable hyperthyroidism was defined by absence of ophthalmopathy within 18 months of follow-up.

The CDR3 has 15 amino acids. Germline V gene lookup returns CDR1 DFQATT and CDR2 SNEGSKA (reference sequence). V lost 6 bases to trimming and J lost 0 bases, with 14 bases between them. This clonotype was seen ten or more times. The target antigen is unknown. Findings and limits, study-wide: The model predicted progression of ophthalmopathy with a sensitivity of roughly 70%, and its specificity was approximately 77%.

Hyperthyroidism patients had new diagnoses, durations under 2 months, and ages of 18 to 65. Symptoms, serum thyroxine and TRAb, thyroid ultrasound, and orbital computed tomography formed the diagnostic basis. From RNA, the CDR3 regions of TCR beta chains were amplified and sequenced. After a first-round RT-PCR with HTBI primers, a second-round multiplex PCR was run. MiXCR, run by TCRdb on the multiplex PCR reads, gives a single entry per CDR3 protein. This sample yields over a million distinct CDR3 sequences, of which 35% to 40% are seen a single time; around 10% belongs to the top ten. Sequenced sample: peripheral blood or thyroid tissue (not recorded which). The chain uses TRBV20-1 and TRBJ2-2, with D possibly TRBD1 on 5 matching bases. The sequence was obtained from an adult man with Graves' hyperthyroidism. CDR3 DNA sequence: TGCAGTGCCAGGGCCTCGGACGCGAACACCGGGGAGCTGTTTTTT. Its protein is CSARASDANTGELFF.